The sequence of this T cell receptor (beta chain) was determined in a study of T cells in Graves' hyperthyroidism and ophthalmopathy. Looking at the study overall: Peripheral blood was collected at initial diagnosis, before any treatment.

Note on this clonotype: Its antigen is not identified.

Study-level results: The authors' 13 V-J model separated ophthalmopathy from stable hyperthyroidism.

Using RNA transcripts as the source, TCR beta CDR3 regions were amplified. When the TCR CDR3 underwent first-round RT-PCR, the HTBI primer set was used. Using its own MiXCR run on the multiplex PCR reads, TCRdb lists one record per CDR3 protein. The sample shows fewer than 500,000 distinct CDR3 sequences, roughly 13% of them seen only once. Patients were excluded because of uncontrolled infection, other autoimmune disease, pregnancy or lactation. There are 15 residues in the CDR3. Deletions cut 6 bases from V and 5 bases from J, with 17 bases between. Sample: blood. V usage is TRBV12-3 or TRBV12-4 and J usage is TRBJ2-1; a weak D match, TRBD1 (6 bases). The receptor comes from a man under 40 with Graves' hyperthyroidism that later progressed to Graves' ophthalmopathy. The CDR3 loop is CASSPTAGTHNEQFF. The CDR3 nucleotides are TGTGCCAGCAGCCCCACAGCCGGGACACACAATGAGCAGTTCTTC.